This T cell receptor (beta chain) was identified during a study of T-cell reconstitution after alpha-beta-depleted transplantation in children. TCRbeta library preparation incorporated unique molecular identifiers. TCRdb called the PCR reads again in MiXCR, with one record for every CDR3 protein. The table has 360,000 or so distinct CDR3 sequences, about a fifth seen once. This clonotype was seen many times. CDR3 length equals 14 residues. Germline lookup yields CDR1 SQVTM and CDR2 ANQGSEA. Trimming stripped 6 bases from V and 0 bases from J, with 13 bases between. Sequencing used PBMCs from the stem cell graft donor, obtained from the stem cell graft. This TCR derives from a human donor who donated a stem cell graft to a child with acute myeloid leukemia. The V call is TRBV29-1, the J call TRBJ2-3, with D unclear. The CDR3 here is CSVTIGPSTDTQYF. CDR3 DNA: TGCAGCGTAACCATTGGACCTAGCACAGATACGCAGTATTTT.